This T cell receptor (beta chain) was retrieved from a study of T cell clonality in common variable immunodeficiency. TCRdb keeps only in-frame clones here, not all; method: immunoSEQ multiplex PCR. The specimen has approximately 81,000 clones, none found just once. J lost 1 base, V lost 3 bases, and 9 bases had no gene match. The length of the CDR3 is 16 residues. The germline CDR1 and CDR2 sequences are SQVTM and ANQGSEA. In its sample, this clone was seen many times. As yet, its antigen is unknown. Read coverage stops 3 residues before the CDR3 terminus; the germline J gene supplies the remainder. Whole-study findings and limits: CVID subjects showed higher TCRbeta clonality than healthy controls. Fewer deletions and N-nucleotide insertions were reportedly seen in common variable immunodeficiency TCR beta sequences. Shared TCRbeta clones were fewer between CVID subjects than controls.

Both groups were predominantly of Caucasian heritage. This chain connects TRBV29-1 to TRBJ1-2; TRBD1 matches at 9 bases. Sequencing input: peripheral blood mononuclear cells. The receptor was isolated from a person between 18 and 75 years old in good health. Partial CDR3 DNA: TGCAGCGTTGAGTCGAGGGACAGGGTTCATAACTATGGC. Translating gives CSVESRDRVHNYG. The whole CDR3 reads CSVESRDRVHNYGYTF.